This T cell receptor (beta chain) was documented in a study of OX40 agonist ivuxolimab in advanced cancers. The overall study: With a range of roughly 20 to 79, age averaged roughly 60 years, and about 80% were male. Broader study findings: Clonal expansion among partial responders at 0.1-3.0 mg/kg ranked near the lowest. Both blood CD4+ and CD8+ T cells showed clonal growth by week 6 at 0.1 to 3.0 mg/kg.

This CDR3 has 14 residues. Germline values: CDR1 MNHNS, CDR2 SASEGT. The ends were cut back, 5 bases at V and 5 bases at J, with 12 bases in the middle. Drawing of blood for sampling happened at baseline, at cycle 4 day 1, and at cycle 7 day 1. Data came from immunoSEQ multiplex PCR; TCRdb stores just in-frame clones and leaves some out. The profile shows approximately 70,000 clones, around 88% of them singletons. Points on this clone: Its antigen is not identified.

The TCR originated in an adult with an advanced solid tumor such as melanoma, head and neck, liver or kidney cancer. Sequenced material: CD4+ or CD8+ T cells sorted from blood, taken in a trial of the OX40 agonist ivuxolimab. This rearrangement joins TRBV6-1 to TRBJ2-2, with D possibly TRBD2 on 5 matching bases. The CDR3 loop reads CASSTDFLTGELFF. CDR3 sequence (DNA): TGTGCCAGCAGTACGGACTTCTTAACCGGGGAGCTGTTTTTT.